This T cell receptor (beta chain) originates from a study of blood T cell repertoires in COVID-19. Cohort assignment relied on participant-reported clinical history. Assay: immunoSEQ multiplex PCR; the TCRdb copy retains only in-frame clones and omits some. Here the sample spans over 150,000 clones, roughly nine tenths being singletons. Unmatched junction bases numbered 8, after V lost 4 bases and J lost 4 bases. The germline V gene encodes CDR1 KGHSH and CDR2 LQKENI. The CDR3 extends over 17 amino acids. This sequence joins TRBV18 and TRBJ1-3, with TRBD1 identical over 12 bases. This clonotype was obtained from a woman aged 25 to 39 who had recovered from COVID-19. Sequencing input: PBMCs or T cells enriched from blood (not recorded which). CDR3 sequence (DNA): TGTGCCAGCTCACGGGACAGGGGGCTGGAATCCGGAAACACCATATATTTT. Amino acid sequence: CASSRDRGLESGNTIYF.